These 18 T cell receptor beta chains were sequenced from one sample in a study of radiation and T cells in renal cell carcinoma. The assay was immunoSEQ multiplex PCR, and TCRdb's table has in-frame clones only and misses some. Here the sample spans 150,000 or so clones, less than 90% being singletons. Time point denoted: baseline pretreatment blood. Described treatment: 15 Gy SBRT to primary tumor, nephrectomy 4 weeks later. This material consisted of blood, taken from a patient whose treatment included radiotherapy and nephrectomy. The receptors come from a woman aged 70 to 79 with renal cell carcinoma.

This chain joins TRBV4-3 and TRBJ1-1; 7 bases are shared with TRBD1. Germline V gene sequence: CDR1 LGHNA, CDR2 YSLEER. The V gene end was trimmed by 2 bases and the J gene end by 5 bases; junction bases not matched to a gene: 8. CDR3 length: 15 residues. CDR3 sequence reads: CASSQQGGSWTEAFF. In DNA form, the CDR3 reads TGCGCCAGCAGCCAACAGGGGGGATCGTGGACTGAAGCTTTCTTT.

This chain links TRBV6-5 with TRBJ1-1; no firm D call. Per the germline V gene, CDR1 is MNHEY and CDR2 is SVGAGI. Trimming stripped 4 bases from V and 0 bases from J, with 6 bases between. There are 13 residues in the CDR3. CDR3 nucleotides: TGTGCCAGCAGTTCCGCCCTGAACACTGAAGCTTTCTTT. Encoded protein: CASSSALNTEAFF.

J is TRBJ2-1 and V is TRBV28; D remains unclear. From germline, CDR1 is MDHEN and CDR2 SYDVKM. V was shortened by 8 bases and J by 6 bases, with 14 bases between the two germline ends. The CDR3 contains 13 residues. Written as DNA, the CDR3 is TGTGCCAGCGGGATCGACTTTACCAATGAGCAGTTCTTC. Translating it yields CASGIDFTNEQFF.

This clone has more than one count but fewer than ten. V gene TRBV28 combines with J gene TRBJ2-6; D assignment may be TRBD1 or TRBD2 (5 bases each). Trimming removed 8 bases at V and 2 bases at J, with 10 bases between. CDR1 is MDHEN and CDR2 is SYDVKM in the germline V gene. This CDR3 region has 14 residues. The CDR3 region is CASVRGAGANVLTF. DNA of the CDR3: TGTGCCAGCGTTCGAGGGGCTGGGGCCAACGTCCTGACTTTC.

The J gene is TRBJ1-1, the V gene TRBV5-6; 9 bases agree with TRBD1. Germline assignment: CDR1 SGHDT and CDR2 YYEEEE. CDR3 size: 16 residues. Trimming cost V 0 bases and J 1 base; bases outside gene matches: 4. CDR3 protein: CASSLEGQGWNTEAFF. The CDR3 coding sequence is TGTGCCAGCAGCTTGGAGGGACAGGGTTGGAACACTGAAGCTTTCTTT.

The V gene is TRBV2, the J gene TRBJ1-3, with D possibly matching TRBD1 (5 bases). The CDR3 is 14 amino acids. Germline V lookup: CDR1 SNHLY, CDR2 FYNNEI. Trimming left V 8 bases short and J 4 bases short, with 15 bases between. The CDR3 loop is CASYGRVSGNTIYF. The CDR3, as DNA: TGTGCCAGCTACGGCAGGGTTTCGGGAAACACCATATATTTT.

This sequence joins TRBV11-3 and TRBJ1-2; D might be TRBD1 (5 bases). Trimming left V 5 bases short and J 13 bases short, with 23 bases between. Germline CDR1 reads SGHNT; CDR2 reads YENEEA. The CDR3 consists of 14 residues. CDR3 DNA sequence: TGTGCCAGCAGCCACCCCGGGGGGAGCGCCCTATGCACCTTC. It encodes CASSHPGGSALCTF.

The CDR3 protein is CASSNTGTSGPGTQYF. CDR3 bases: TGCGCCAGCAGCAACACCGGGACTAGCGGGCCCGGGACCCAGTACTTC. The chain uses TRBV5-1 and TRBJ2-5; the match to TRBD2 covers 12 bases. Trimming at V came to 4 bases and at J to 7 bases, leaving 11 bases not matched to a gene. From germline, CDR1 is SGHRS and CDR2 YFSETQ. CDR3 length: 16 amino acids.

The genes are TRBV21-1 and TRBJ2-7; TRBD1, the table's D call, was not compared with the DNA. TRBV21-1 is marked as a pseudogene. This CDR3 has 15 amino acids. This CDR3 is CASSKGPDRGHEQYF. In DNA, the CDR3 is TGTGCCAGCAGCAAAGGTCCGGACAGGGGACACGAGCAGTACTTC.

The chain joins TRBV14 to TRBJ1-2; D is unresolved. The V gene lost 3 bases and the J gene lost 1 base, with 3 bases spanning the gap. Per germline, CDR1 SGHDN and CDR2 FVKESK. This CDR3 comprises 12 residues. The CDR3 bases are TGTGCCAGCAGCCAGAGTAACTATGGCTACACCTTC. Protein: CASSQSNYGYTF.

The V call is TRBV6-5, the J call TRBJ1-2, with unresolved D. The CDR3 has 14 residues. V was clipped by 0 bases and J by 1 base, with 6 bases between them. Germline lookup yields CDR1 MNHEY and CDR2 SVGAGI. DNA for the CDR3: TGTGCCAGCAGTTACTCGAACTTTAACTATGGCTACACCTTC. It is translated as CASSYSNFNYGYTF.

The genes are TRBV21-1 and TRBJ1-2. TRBV21-1 is listed as a pseudogene. CDR3 length: 11 residues. The CDR3 region has the DNA TGTGCCAGCAGCAAAGGAGTGAGGCAGGCGTTC. It encodes CASSKGVRQAF.

This chain uses TRBV28 with TRBJ2-1, with D maybe TRBD1 (6 bases). The germline gives CDR1 MDHEN, CDR2 SYDVKM. Trimming took off 4 bases at V and 4 bases at J, with 14 bases between the two ends. The CDR3 has 15 residues. The CDR3 reads CASSSARTAYNEQFF. The CDR3 DNA follows: TGTGCCAGCAGTTCCGCAAGGACAGCTTACAATGAGCAGTTCTTC.

The V gene is TRBV10-1, the J gene TRBJ2-1, with D perhaps matching TRBD2 (5 bases). The germline V and J ends were trimmed by 5 bases and 8 bases, with 10 bases remaining between them. Looked up from germline, CDR1 is WNHNN and CDR2 is SYGVQD (reference sequence). CDR3 length: 12 residues. DNA for the CDR3: TGCGCCAGCAGTTTAGCGAGGGATGAGCAGTTCTTC. Translating gives CASSLARDEQFF.

This clone was counted many times. CDR3 DNA: TGTGCCAGCAGCTTGCGGACTGCCCCATCCTACGAGCAGTACTTC. It specifies CASSLRTAPSYEQYF. The J gene is TRBJ2-7, the V gene TRBV5-4, with D maybe TRBD2 (5 bases). The germline V gene has CDR1 SGHNT and CDR2 YYREEE (reference sequence). The CDR3 is 15 amino acids. Between the trimmed V and J ends, which lost 1 base and 1 base, there was a span of 12 bases.

This chain connects TRBV11-2 to TRBJ2-7; 10 bases are a match to TRBD1. Germline CDR1 is SGHAT and CDR2 is FQNNGV. This CDR3 has 14 residues. The trim removed 3 bases at V and 4 bases at J, leaving 3 bases unmatched. CDR3 coding DNA: TGTGCCAGCAGCTTCCGGGACAGGGGTTACGAGCAGTACTTC. Residues: CASSFRDRGYEQYF.

The V and J genes are TRBV5-1 and TRBJ1-1; 10 positions agree with TRBD1. This CDR3 is 17 amino acids long. V was clipped by 0 bases and J by 3 bases; unmatched bases: 8. The germline V gene encodes CDR1 SGHRS and CDR2 YFSETQ. The CDR3 reads CASSLGQGARPDTEAFF. CDR3 in DNA: TGCGCCAGCAGCTTGGGACAGGGGGCGCGTCCTGACACTGAAGCTTTCTTT.

The V gene is TRBV5-1, the J gene TRBJ2-3; TRBD2 might be the D (6 bases). V was pared by 3 bases and J by 2 bases, with 16 bases between. CDR3 length equals 16 residues. Per germline, CDR1 SGHRS and CDR2 YFSETQ. CDR3: CASSWRTGDLTDTQYF. CDR3 DNA: TGCGCCAGCAGCTGGAGGACGGGAGACCTCACAGATACGCAGTATTTT.